This T cell receptor beta chain is drawn from a study of T-cell memory formation after mild COVID-19. Study-wide points: From day 15 to 85, contracting clones were balanced between CD4 and CD8, whereas later expanders leaned toward CD4+. For contracting clones, CD4+ ones sat mainly in CM and EM, CD8+ in EMRA.

This clonotype has ten or more counts. What it binds is unknown. Each CDR3 protein is one row after TCRdb ran MiXCR on the 5' RACE reads. The table records hundreds of thousands of distinct CDR3 sequences, about 15% of them present only once. CDR3 length: 15 amino acids. The germline CDR1 and CDR2 sequences are SGHNT and YYREEE (reference sequence). V lost 4 bases to trimming and J lost 10 bases; unmatched junction nucleotides: 10. The chain uses TRBV5-4 and TRBJ1-6; 8 bases match TRBD1. The specimen was PBMCs or a T cell subset sorted from them (not recorded which). The sequence was collected from a man aged 18 to 29 who had mild COVID-19 (a few samples of this study predate the infection). Cell type and time point are not known. The chain's CDR3 is CASSLTGALLSPLHF. Written as DNA, the CDR3 is TGTGCCAGCAGCCTGACAGGGGCTCTTCTGTCACCCCTCCACTTT.